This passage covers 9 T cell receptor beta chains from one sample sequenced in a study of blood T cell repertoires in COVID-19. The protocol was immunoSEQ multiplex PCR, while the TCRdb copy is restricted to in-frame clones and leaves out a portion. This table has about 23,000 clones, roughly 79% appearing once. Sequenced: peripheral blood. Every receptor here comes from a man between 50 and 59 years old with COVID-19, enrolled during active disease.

CDR3 DNA sequence: TGTGCCAGCAGTTACGCCGGGACAGGGGTCGAGCAGTACTTC. This encodes CASSYAGTGVEQYF. The genes are TRBV6-5 and TRBJ2-7, with 10 nucleotides matching TRBD1. Per germline, CDR1 MNHEY and CDR2 SVGAGI. The CDR3 extends over 14 amino acids. V was pared by 2 bases and J by 6 bases, with 4 bases of the junction left unmatched.

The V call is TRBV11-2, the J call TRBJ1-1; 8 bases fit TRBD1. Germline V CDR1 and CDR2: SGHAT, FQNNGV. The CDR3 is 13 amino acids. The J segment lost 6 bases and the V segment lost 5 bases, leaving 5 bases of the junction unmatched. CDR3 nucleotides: TGTGCCAGCAGCCGGCGACAGGGGTCTGAAGCTTTCTTT. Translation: CASSRRQGSEAFF.

In DNA form, the CDR3 reads TGTGCCAGCACCACAATACAGGCGAGGAACACTGAAGCTTTCTTT. It translates to CASTTIQARNTEAFF. The J gene is TRBJ1-1, the V gene TRBV5-6; tentative D call: TRBD1 (5 bases). Germline V gene lookup returns CDR1 SGHDT and CDR2 YYEEEE. This CDR3 has 15 residues. V lost 6 bases to trimming and J lost 1 base, with 16 bases between them.

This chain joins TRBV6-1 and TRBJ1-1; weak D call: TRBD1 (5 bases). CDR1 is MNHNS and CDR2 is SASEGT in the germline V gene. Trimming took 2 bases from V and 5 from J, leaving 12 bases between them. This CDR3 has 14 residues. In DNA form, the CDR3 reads TGTGCCAGCAGTGAACAGGGCGGTCGGACTGAAGCTTTCTTT. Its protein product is CASSEQGGRTEAFF.

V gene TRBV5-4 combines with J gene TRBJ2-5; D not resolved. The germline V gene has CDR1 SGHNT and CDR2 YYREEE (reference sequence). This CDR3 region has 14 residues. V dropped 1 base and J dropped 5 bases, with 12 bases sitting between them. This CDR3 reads CASSLYGSHETQYF. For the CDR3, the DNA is TGTGCCAGCAGCTTGTACGGGTCACATGAGACCCAGTACTTC.

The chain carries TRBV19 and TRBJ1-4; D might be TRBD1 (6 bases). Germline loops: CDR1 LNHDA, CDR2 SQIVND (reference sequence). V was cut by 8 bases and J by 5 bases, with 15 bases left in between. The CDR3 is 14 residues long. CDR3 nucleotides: TGTGCCAGTGGCCGTGTTACAGGGAATGAAAAACTGTTTTTT. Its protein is CASGRVTGNEKLFF.

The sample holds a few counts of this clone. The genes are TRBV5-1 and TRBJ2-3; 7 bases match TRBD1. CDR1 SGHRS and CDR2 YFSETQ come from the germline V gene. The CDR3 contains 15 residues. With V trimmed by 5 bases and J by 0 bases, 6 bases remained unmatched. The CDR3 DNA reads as TGCGCCAGCAGTAGGACAGGTCTAAGCACAGATACGCAGTATTTT. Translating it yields CASSRTGLSTDTQYF.

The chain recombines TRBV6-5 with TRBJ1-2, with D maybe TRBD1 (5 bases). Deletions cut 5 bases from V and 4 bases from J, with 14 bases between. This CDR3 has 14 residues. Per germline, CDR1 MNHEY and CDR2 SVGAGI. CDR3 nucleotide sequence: TGTGCCAGCAGTCGACTGGGGGGAGGCTATGGCTACACCTTC. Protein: CASSRLGGGYGYTF.

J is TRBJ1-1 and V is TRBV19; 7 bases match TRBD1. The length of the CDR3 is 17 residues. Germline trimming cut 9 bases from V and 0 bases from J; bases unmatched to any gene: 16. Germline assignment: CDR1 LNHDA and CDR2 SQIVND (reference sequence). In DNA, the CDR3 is TGTGCCAGCAGCGACAGGGTATGGGGGGCGATGAACACTGAAGCTTTCTTT. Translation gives CASSDRVWGAMNTEAFF.